This TCR beta chain was sequenced during a study of shared clonotypes between healthy human individuals. Study-level information: Used for every donor were three CD4 naive, three CD4 memory, two CD8 naive and one CD8 memory plate. General observations from the study: A generally larger estimated richness was seen in naive subsets than in memory subsets. When compared with the clonotypes that were shared by all four sorted-subset donors, the non-shared clonotypes turned out to have lower generation probabilities.

Points on this clone: Its antigen is not identified.

Germline assignment: CDR1 MNHEY and CDR2 SVGAGI. Trimming left V 7 bases short and J 3 bases short, with 16 bases between. The CDR3 is 14 amino acids. DNA at approximately 200 ng, around 30,000 T cell genomes, went into sorted-subset replicate PCRs. Data came from immunoSEQ multiplex PCR; TCRdb stores just in-frame clones and leaves some out. Of about 2.1 million clones in the sample, around 93% are singletons; the top ten hold roughly 1.7%. Only CD45RO-negative cells positively selected for CCR7 counted as naive CD8 cells, so terminally differentiated effector memory CD45RA+ cells were excluded. This TCR was recovered from a young man in good health. Some clones in this sample may be carry-over from other donors' samples. V is TRBV6-5 and J is TRBJ2-7; D is unresolved. The sequencing sample was made of naive CD8+ T cells from PBMCs. The CDR3 spells CASTPFMMGYEQYF. CDR3 DNA: TGTGCCAGCACCCCCTTTATGATGGGCTACGAGCAGTACTTC.